The TCR beta chain under discussion was sequenced for a study of blood T cell repertoires in COVID-19. For the study at large: Samples came from the United States, Italy and Spain, spanning acute and convalescent COVID-19. Nucleic acid was either cDNA or gDNA, and it came from T cells, B-cell-depleted T cells, or PBMCs.

The CDR3 loop spans 15 amino acids. Germline assignment: CDR1 SGHKS and CDR2 YYEKEE (reference sequence). The junction had 8 bases not matched to a gene; V was cut back by 4 bases and J by 5 bases. Per the original methods: For nucleated cells, counts were estimated from reference gene primer amplification. Here immunoSEQ multiplex PCR was the method, and the copy in TCRdb shows in-frame clones only, minus some. The D gene and trimming were derived from the DNA, and the V and J assignments and clone size from that table. Of about 75,000 clones in the sample, approximately 88% were seen once. The receptor's source is a woman aged 50 to 60 with acute or convalescent COVID-19. The specimen sequenced was peripheral blood. The genes are TRBV5-5 and TRBJ1-1; 10 positions match TRBD1. This CDR3 is CASSVRQGAMTEAFF. The CDR3 region has the DNA TGTGCCAGCAGCGTCAGACAGGGGGCGATGACTGAAGCTTTCTTT.